This entry lists 19 T cell receptor beta chains sequenced from one sample in a study of T-cell reconstitution after alpha-beta-depleted transplantation in children. Preparing the TCRbeta library involved the use of unique molecular identifiers. TCRdb re-called the PCR reads with MiXCR, one entry per CDR3 protein. This table has about 420,000 distinct CDR3 sequences, 11% appearing once. Sequenced material: PBMCs from the stem cell graft donor, taken from the stem cell graft. These TCRs come from a human donor who donated a stem cell graft to a child with acute myeloid leukemia.

This clonotype occurred many times. The V and J genes are TRBV7-8 and TRBJ2-5, with D possibly matching TRBD2 (7 bases). V lost 5 bases and J lost 5, with 15 bases in between. The CDR3 is 14 amino acids. Germline V lookup: CDR1 SGHVS, CDR2 FQNEAQ. CDR3 sequence reads: CASSETQGGETQYF. DNA of the CDR3: TGTGCCAGCAGCGAAACACAGGGAGGGGAGACCCAGTACTTC.

This clonotype has at least ten counts. The rearrangement links TRBV27 to TRBJ1-1; no firm D call. V was clipped by 6 bases and J by 6 bases, with 8 bases between them. This CDR3 contains 11 residues. The germline CDR1 and CDR2 sequences are MNHEY and SMNVEV (reference sequence). The CDR3 sequence is CASSLGSEAFF. The CDR3 coding sequence is TGTGCCAGCAGCCTAGGCTCTGAAGCTTTCTTT.

The V gene is TRBV3-1, the J gene TRBJ2-1, with D perhaps matching TRBD2 (8 bases). The CDR3 contains 17 residues. Germline CDR1 reads LGHDT; CDR2 reads YNNKEL (reference sequence). The V end was cut by 11 bases, the J end by 2 bases, with 25 bases between. CDR3 region: CASSDEGASGPYNEQFF. The CDR3 DNA is TGTGCCTCCTCCGACGAGGGGGCTAGCGGGCCCTACAATGAGCAGTTCTTC.

The chain joins TRBV12-3 or TRBV12-4 to TRBJ1-2, with a tentative D call TRBD1 (5 bases). This CDR3 comprises 12 residues. With 6 bases removed from V and 5 bases from J, the gap between germline ends came to 10 bases. The CDR3 loop is CASRQEGYGYTF. The CDR3 region has the DNA TGTGCCAGCAGACAGGAGGGATATGGCTACACCTTC.

The V and J genes are TRBV6-5 and TRBJ2-2; D uncertain. V dropped 0 bases and J dropped 8 bases, with 13 bases sitting between them. Looked up from germline, CDR1 is MNHEY and CDR2 is SVGAGI. The CDR3 has 15 amino acids. Here the CDR3 DNA reads TGTGCCAGCAGTTACTCGGCAGTCCTGGCTGGGGAGCTGTTTTTT. Encoded protein: CASSYSAVLAGELFF.

This clonotype was found many times. The chain joins TRBV5-5 to TRBJ2-3; D is tentatively TRBD1 or TRBD2 (5 bases each). Trimming cost V 5 bases and J 6 bases, with 7 bases left between them. The CDR3 sequence is 11 residues long. Germline V gene data show CDR1 as SGHKS and CDR2 as YYEKEE (reference sequence). CDR3 protein: CASSEGDTQYF. Here the CDR3 DNA reads TGTGCCAGCAGTGAGGGGGATACGCAGTATTTT.

The chain combines TRBV20-1 with TRBJ2-5; TRBD2 aligns across 16 bases. Losses at the gene ends were 0 bases for V and 5 bases for J; bases not matched to a gene: 9. This CDR3 has 18 residues. Germline CDR1 reads DFQATT; CDR2 reads SNEGSKA (reference sequence). The CDR3 reads CSARDGGLAGGPGETQYF. The CDR3 DNA sequence: TGCAGTGCTAGAGATGGGGGACTAGCGGGGGGGCCCGGGGAGACCCAGTACTTC.

This chain links TRBV5-5 with TRBJ2-7; 8 nucleotides match TRBD2. Germline loops: CDR1 SGHKS, CDR2 YYEKEE (reference sequence). Trimming at V came to 3 bases and at J to 4 bases, leaving 3 bases not matched to a gene. The CDR3 loop spans 13 amino acids. This chain's CDR3 is CASSSGGRYEQYF. CDR3 DNA: TGTGCCAGCAGCTCAGGCGGGAGGTACGAGCAGTACTTC.

This sequence joins TRBV12-3 or TRBV12-4 and TRBJ2-5; D tentatively reads TRBD1 or TRBD2 (5 bases each). This CDR3 has 14 amino acids. V lost 3 bases and J lost 5, with 13 bases in between. The CDR3, as DNA: TGTGCCAGCAGTTTTGGGGACGGTGGGGAGACCCAGTACTTC. Residues: CASSFGDGGETQYF.

This sequence joins TRBV6-5 and TRBJ1-2; no definite D call. The V end lost 8 bases, the J end lost 5 bases, and 9 bases lay between the germline ends. The V gene's germline CDR1 is MNHEY and CDR2 SVGAGI. The CDR3 spans 11 residues. CDR3 nucleotide sequence: TGTGCCAGCGGTAGAGAGTATGGCTACACCTTC. It codes for CASGREYGYTF.

In its sample, this clonotype was seen a few times. This chain uses TRBV18 with TRBJ2-5, with D uncertain. The CDR3 runs 14 residues. The V end was cut by 3 bases, the J end by 2 bases, with 10 bases between. Germline CDR1 reads KGHSH; CDR2 reads LQKENI. CDR3 sequence: CASSPRSAQETQYF. CDR3 DNA: TGTGCCAGCTCACCTAGATCGGCTCAAGAGACCCAGTACTTC. Looking up the rest from reference TRBV18 and TRBJ2-5 gives the full variable domain: NAGVMQNPRHLVRRRGQEARLRCSPMKGHSHVYWYRQLPEEGLKFMVYLQKENIIDESGMPKERFSAEFPKEGPSILRIQQVVRGDSAAYFCASSPRSAQETQYFGPGTRLLVL.

For the CDR3, the DNA is TGTGCCAGCAGTGAACCCGGGATGACAGATACGCAGTATTTT. Protein product: CASSEPGMTDTQYF. The gene calls are TRBV6-1 and TRBJ2-3; a weak D match, TRBD2 (5 bases). Per the germline V gene, CDR1 is MNHNS and CDR2 is SASEGT. Trimming left V 2 bases short and J 3 bases short, with 9 bases between. The CDR3 length is 14 residues.

This clonotype was seen more than once but under ten times. V and J are TRBV29-1 and TRBJ2-1; TRBD1 matches at 10 bases. The trim removed 6 bases at V and 6 bases at J, leaving 5 bases unmatched. The CDR3 covers 13 residues. Germline CDR1 is SQVTM and CDR2 is ANQGSEA. CDR3 region: CSVERDRGNEQFF. The CDR3 coding sequence is TGCAGCGTAGAGAGGGACAGGGGCAATGAGCAGTTCTTC.

This clonotype was counted ten times or more. The rearrangement joins TRBV6-5 to TRBJ2-3, with D unresolved. The CDR3 extends over 11 amino acids. From germline, CDR1 is MNHEY and CDR2 SVGAGI. V was pared by 6 bases and J by 3 bases, with 4 bases between. The CDR3 DNA is TGTGCCAGCAGAGCGACAGATACGCAGTATTTT. It specifies CASRATDTQYF.

This clonotype was picked up many times. The rearrangement joins TRBV5-1 to TRBJ2-6; D remains ambiguous. The CDR3 consists of 14 residues. V was shortened by 4 bases and J by 8 bases, with 13 bases between the two germline ends. Germline-derived CDR1 and CDR2 are SGHRS and YFSETQ. The CDR3 DNA follows: TGCGCCAGCAGCCCCCCCCAGCAGTCCAACGTCCTGACTTTC. Its translation: CASSPPQQSNVLTF.

This clonotype has more than one count but fewer than ten. This chain uses TRBV27 with TRBJ2-1, with TRBD2 as a possible D gene (6 bases). The CDR3 spans 16 residues. Trimming removed 6 bases from V and 0 bases from J, with 15 bases in between. Per the germline V gene, CDR1 is MNHEY and CDR2 is SMNVEV (reference sequence). The CDR3 nucleotides read TGTGCCAGCAGGTCTTATCTAGCGCTCTCCTACAATGAGCAGTTCTTC. The encoded protein is CASRSYLALSYNEQFF.

This clonotype was seen at least ten times. This chain uses TRBV7-9 with TRBJ2-1; D remains unclear. The V end lost 1 base, the J end lost 6 bases, and 10 bases lay between the germline ends. CDR3 length: 14 amino acids. Germline V gives CDR1 SEHNR, CDR2 FQNEAQ (reference sequence). As DNA, the CDR3 is TGTGCCAGCAGCTTAGATAGGGAAGGCAATGAGCAGTTCTTC. This gives the protein CASSLDREGNEQFF.

There are a few counts of this clonotype. The chain uses TRBV20-1 and TRBJ2-2; no clear D gene. Trimming pared 3 bases from V and 1 base from J, leaving 6 bases between. This CDR3 is built from 13 residues. Germline assignment: CDR1 DFQATT and CDR2 SNEGSKA (reference sequence). The DNA of the CDR3 is TGCAGTGCTAGCGGCATGAACACCGGGGAGCTGTTTTTT. Its translation is CSASGMNTGELFF.

This clonotype turned up a few times. The J gene is TRBJ2-5, the V gene TRBV7-2; 15 positions agree with TRBD2. CDR3 length: 17 amino acids. Germline lookup yields CDR1 SGHTA and CDR2 FQGNSA. The trim removed 5 bases at V and 7 bases at J, leaving 11 bases unmatched. The CDR3 loop reads CASSGTSGGTSIRTQYF. The CDR3 region has the DNA TGTGCCAGCAGCGGGACTAGCGGGGGGACCAGCATTAGGACCCAGTACTTC.